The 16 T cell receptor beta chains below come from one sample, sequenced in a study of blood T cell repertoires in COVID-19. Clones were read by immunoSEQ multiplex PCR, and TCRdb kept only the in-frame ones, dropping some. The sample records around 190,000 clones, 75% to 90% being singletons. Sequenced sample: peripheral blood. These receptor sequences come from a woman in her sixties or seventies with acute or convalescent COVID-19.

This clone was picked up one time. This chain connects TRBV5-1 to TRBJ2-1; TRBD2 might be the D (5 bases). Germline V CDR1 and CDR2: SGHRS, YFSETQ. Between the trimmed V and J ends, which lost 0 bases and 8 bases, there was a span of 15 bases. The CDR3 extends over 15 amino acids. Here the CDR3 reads CASSLDSGYSDEQFF. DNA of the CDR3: TGCGCCAGCAGCTTGGATTCGGGGTATTCGGATGAGCAGTTCTTC. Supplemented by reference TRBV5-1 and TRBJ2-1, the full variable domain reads KAGVTQTPRYLIKTRGQQVTLSCSPISGHRSVSWYQQTPGQGLQFLFEYFSETQRNKGNFPGRFSGRQFSNSRSEMNVSTLELGDSALYLCASSLDSGYSDEQFFGPGTRLTVL.

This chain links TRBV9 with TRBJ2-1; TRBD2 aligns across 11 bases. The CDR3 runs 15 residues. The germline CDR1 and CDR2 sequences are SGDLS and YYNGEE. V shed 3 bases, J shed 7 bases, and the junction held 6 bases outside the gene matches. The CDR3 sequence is CASSATSGSQNEQFF. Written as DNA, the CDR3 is TGTGCCAGCAGCGCCACTAGCGGGAGTCAAAATGAGCAGTTCTTC.

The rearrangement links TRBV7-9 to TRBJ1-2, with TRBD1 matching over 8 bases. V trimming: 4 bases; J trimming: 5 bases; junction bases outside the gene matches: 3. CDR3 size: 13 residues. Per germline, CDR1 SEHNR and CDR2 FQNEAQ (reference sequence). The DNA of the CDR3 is TGTGCCAGCAGCTCAGACAGGGGTTATGGCTACACCTTC. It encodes CASSSDRGYGYTF.

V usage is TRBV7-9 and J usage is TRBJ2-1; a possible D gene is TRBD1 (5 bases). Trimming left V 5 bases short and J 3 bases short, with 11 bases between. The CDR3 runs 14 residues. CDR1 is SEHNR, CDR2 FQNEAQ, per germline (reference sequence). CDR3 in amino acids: CASSHDRGYNEQFF. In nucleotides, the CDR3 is TGTGCCAGCAGCCACGACAGAGGCTACAATGAGCAGTTCTTC.

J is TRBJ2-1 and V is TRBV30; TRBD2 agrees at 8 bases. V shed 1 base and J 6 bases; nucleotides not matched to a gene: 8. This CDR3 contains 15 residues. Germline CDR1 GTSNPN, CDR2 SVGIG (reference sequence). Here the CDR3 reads CAWSGDGRAGNEQFF. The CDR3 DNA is TGTGCCTGGAGTGGGGACGGGAGGGCAGGCAATGAGCAGTTCTTC.

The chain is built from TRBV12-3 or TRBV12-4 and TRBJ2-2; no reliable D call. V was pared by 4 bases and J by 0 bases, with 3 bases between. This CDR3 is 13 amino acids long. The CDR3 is CASSSPNTGELFF. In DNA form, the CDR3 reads TGTGCCAGCAGTTCTCCGAACACCGGGGAGCTGTTTTTT.

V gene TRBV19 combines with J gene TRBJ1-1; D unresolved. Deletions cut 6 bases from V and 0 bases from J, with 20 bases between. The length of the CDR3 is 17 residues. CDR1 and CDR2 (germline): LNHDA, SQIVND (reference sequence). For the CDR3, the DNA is TGTGCCAGTAGCCTACCTCCGTCGGGGAGTATGAACACTGAAGCTTTCTTT. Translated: CASSLPPSGSMNTEAFF.

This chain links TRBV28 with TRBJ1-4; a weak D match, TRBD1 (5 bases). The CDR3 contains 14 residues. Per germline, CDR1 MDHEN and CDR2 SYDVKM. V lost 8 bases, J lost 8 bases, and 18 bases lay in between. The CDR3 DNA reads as TGTGCCAGCGGGGGGGAAGGATCGTACGAAAAACTGTTTTTT. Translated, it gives CASGGEGSYEKLFF.

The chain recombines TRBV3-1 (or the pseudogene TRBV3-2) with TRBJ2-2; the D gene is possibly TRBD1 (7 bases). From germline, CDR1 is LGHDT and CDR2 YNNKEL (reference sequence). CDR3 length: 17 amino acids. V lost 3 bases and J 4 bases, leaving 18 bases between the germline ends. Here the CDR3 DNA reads TGTGCCAGCAGCCAGGGACCCCAGGGGGACTTCACCGGGGAGCTGTTTTTT. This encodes CASSQGPQGDFTGELFF.

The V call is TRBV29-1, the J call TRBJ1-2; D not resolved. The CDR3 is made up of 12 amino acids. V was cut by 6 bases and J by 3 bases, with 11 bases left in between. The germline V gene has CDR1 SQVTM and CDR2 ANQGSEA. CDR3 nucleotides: TGCAGCGTGAGGAAGGTGGACTATGGCTACACCTTC. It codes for CSVRKVDYGYTF.

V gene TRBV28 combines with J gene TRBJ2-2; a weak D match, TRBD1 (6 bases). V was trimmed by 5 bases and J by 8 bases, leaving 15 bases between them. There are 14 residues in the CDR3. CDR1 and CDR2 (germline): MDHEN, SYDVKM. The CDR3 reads CASSTLQGSGELFF. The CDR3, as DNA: TGTGCCAGCAGTACCTTACAGGGTTCGGGGGAGCTGTTTTTT.

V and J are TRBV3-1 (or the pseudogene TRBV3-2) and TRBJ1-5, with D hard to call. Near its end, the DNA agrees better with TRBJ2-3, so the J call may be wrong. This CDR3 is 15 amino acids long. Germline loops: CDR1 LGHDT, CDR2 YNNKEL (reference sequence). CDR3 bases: TGTGCCAGCAGCCGTGAGGCAAATAGCAATCAGCCCCAGTATTTT. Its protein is CASSREANSNQPQYF.

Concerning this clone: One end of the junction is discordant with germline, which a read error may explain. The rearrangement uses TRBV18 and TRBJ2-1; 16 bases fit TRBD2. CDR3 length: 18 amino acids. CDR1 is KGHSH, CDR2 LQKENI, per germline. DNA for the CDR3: TGTGCCAGCTCACCACCGGGACTAGCGGGAGGGATGCGATGGGAGATGATCTTC. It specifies CASSPPGLAGGMRWEMIF.

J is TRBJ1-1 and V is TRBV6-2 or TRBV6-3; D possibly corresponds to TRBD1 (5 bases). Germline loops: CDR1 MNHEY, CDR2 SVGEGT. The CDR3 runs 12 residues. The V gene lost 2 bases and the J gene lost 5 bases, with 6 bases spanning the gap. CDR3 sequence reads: CASSYGGTEAFF. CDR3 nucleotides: TGTGCCAGCAGTTACGGGGGGACTGAAGCTTTCTTT.

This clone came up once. The CDR3, as DNA: TGTGCCAGCAGCCCCCTGACTGGCGGGAGTGATAATGAGCAGTTCTTC. Translated: CASSPLTGGSDNEQFF. This chain links TRBV4-2 with TRBJ2-1, with 7 bases matching TRBD2. The CDR3 is made up of 16 amino acids. Germline loops: CDR1 LGHNA, CDR2 YNFKEQ. Germline trimming cut 4 bases from V and 7 bases from J; bases unmatched to any gene: 13.

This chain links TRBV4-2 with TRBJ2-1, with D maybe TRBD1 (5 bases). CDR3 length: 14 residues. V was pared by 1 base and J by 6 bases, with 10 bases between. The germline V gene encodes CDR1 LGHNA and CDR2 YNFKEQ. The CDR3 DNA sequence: TGTGCCAGCAGCCAAGGACAGACGCTCAATGAGCAGTTCTTC. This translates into CASSQGQTLNEQFF.